Listed below are T cell receptor beta chains from one sample, sequenced in a study of T cells in Graves' hyperthyroidism and ophthalmopathy. TCRdb passed the multiplex PCR reads through MiXCR, listing each CDR3 protein once. The sample holds 500,000 to 550,000 distinct CDR3 sequences, nearly 20% seen once. The sample taken for sequencing was blood. These receptors were obtained from a man aged 40-50 years with Graves' ophthalmopathy. Both conserved end residues are part of each CDR3. The D gene is left open where the match is weak. The listing skips clone size in some rows; elsewhere it reads once, few, many or a size class.

TRBJ2-7,TRBV12-3/TRBV12-4,many,TRBD1,TGTGCCAGCAGAACGGGACAGGGGACCTACGAGCAGTACTTC,CASRTGQGTYEQYF
TRBJ2-4,TRBV5-1,NA,NA,TGCGCCAGCAGCCCCACGGTCGGTGCAGCCCTAGCCAAAAACATTCAGTACTTC,CASSPTVGAALAKNIQYF
TRBJ1-6,TRBV28,few,NA,TGTGCCAGCAGTTCGGACCCTCGTTGGTCCTATAATTCACCCCTCCACTTT,CASSSDPRWSYNSPLHF
TRBJ1-2,TRBV30,many,NA,TGTGCCTGGAGTGTCGGCTATGGCTACACCTTC,CAWSVGYGYTF
TRBJ2-1,TRBV27,few,NA,TGTGCCAGCAGTTTATCGATAGGGGTTTACAATGAGCAGTTCTTC,CASSLSIGVYNEQFF
TRBJ1-5,TRBV5-6,few,NA,TGTGCCAGCAGTTTGCGGACTAGCGGCACAGATACGCAGCATTTT,CASSLRTSGTDTQHF
TRBJ2-7,TRBV28,many,NA,TGTGCCAGCAGTTTATTGGGGGGTTACGAGCAGTACTTC,CASSLLGGYEQYF
TRBJ2-1,TRBV11-2,many,TRBD2,TGTGCCAGCAGCTTCACCACGGGGGGGCCGGAGGAGCAGTTCTTC,CASSFTTGGPEEQFF
TRBJ2-2,TRBV6-1,few,NA,TGTGCCAGCAGTGGTGGGGCAGGGTACGGGGAGCTGTTTTTT,CASSGGAGYGELFF
TRBJ2-1,TRBV11-2,many,TRBD1,TGTGCCAGCAGCCGGGACAGGGTGGGCGATGAGCAGTTCTTC,CASSRDRVGDEQFF
TRBJ1-2,TRBV6-1,few,TRBD1,TGTGCCAGCAGAATGACAGGGGGAGGCTATGGCTACACCTTC,CASRMTGGGYGYTF